This T cell receptor beta chain is from a study of beta chain features in type 1 diabetes. Once sorted, every population was more than 95% pure. There are a few counts of this clone. The antigen is not known. General observations from the study: At VDJ recombination sites, type 1 diabetes patients had fewer insertions and more deleted nucleotides.

Every bit of the isolated RNA underwent reverse transcription, so sequencing read expressed TCRB transcripts. Produced via immunoSEQ multiplex PCR; TCRdb's table is partial and in-frame only. Among around 310,000 clones, 8% to 13% were seen once, and the ten largest hold 0.015% to 0.02%. The sequencing sample was made of naive CD4+ T cells from blood. This TCR was recovered from a young woman in good health.

The CDR3 region has the DNA TGTGCCAGCAGCTTAGGGGGGCGGCGCTCCTACGAGCAGTACTTC. This codes for CASSLGGRRSYEQYF. This chain uses TRBV7-9 with TRBJ2-7, with D maybe TRBD1 (6 bases). This CDR3 spans 15 amino acids. V was pared by 1 base and J by 0 bases, with 10 bases between. The germline V gene has CDR1 SEHNR and CDR2 FQNEAQ (reference sequence).